This T cell receptor (beta chain) stems from a study of T and B cells in COVID-19 patients. On the study more broadly: COVID-19 patients gave peripheral blood either during active infection or after recovery.

BIOMED2 TRB-A/B primer pools were used in multiplex TRB PCR. TCRdb called the multiplex PCR reads again in MiXCR, with one record for every CDR3 protein. The sample holds approximately 13,000 distinct CDR3 sequences, 29% seen once. TRB was amplified from about 250-500 ng of blood genomic DNA. This clonotype qualifies as medium-sized (0.01 to 0.1%). The antigen is undetermined. Study conclusions and caveats: Patients with COVID-19 reportedly showed strongly skewed T cell receptor beta variable and joining gene usage. Sorted SARS-CoV-2-responsive or tetramer+ T cells and CD4+, regulatory and CD8+ subsets were not yet sequenced.

Per germline, CDR1 LNHDA and CDR2 SQIVND (reference sequence). The CDR3 totals 12 residues. V dropped 0 bases and J dropped 8 bases, with 4 bases sitting between them. Material for sequencing was blood. The source of this sequence is a human donor who had recovered from COVID-19. The chain carries TRBV19 and TRBJ1-4; D is unclear. The DNA for the CDR3 is TGTGCCAGTAGTATAGATCGGGAAAAACTGTTTTTT. It specifies CASSIDREKLFF.